Sequencing of this T cell receptor beta chain was carried out in a study of T cells in Graves' hyperthyroidism and ophthalmopathy. Note on this clonotype: A much larger clone is a single base away; this may be a read error.

A lack of ophthalmopathy progression within 18 months defined stable Graves' hyperthyroidism. Amplification yielded TCR beta CDR3 regions, with RNA transcripts as the source. TCR CDR3 underwent first-round RT-PCR with the HTBI primer set. TCRdb re-called the multiplex PCR reads through MiXCR, storing one row per CDR3 protein. The repertoire includes hundreds of thousands of distinct CDR3 sequences, more than 45% of them detected once, and approximately 8.2% sits in the top ten. CDR1 and CDR2 (germline): ENHRY, SYGVKD. This CDR3 has 13 amino acids. V lost 10 bases, J lost 2 bases, and 14 bases lay in between.

The genes are TRBV10-3 and TRBJ2-5; D is possibly TRBD1 (5 bases). What was sequenced was peripheral blood or thyroid tissue (not recorded which). The receptor was derived from a woman between 18 and 30 years old with Graves' hyperthyroidism. The CDR3 DNA is TGTGCCACCGTTCCCCAGGGACAAGAGACCCAGTACTTC. Its translation is CATVPQGQETQYF.